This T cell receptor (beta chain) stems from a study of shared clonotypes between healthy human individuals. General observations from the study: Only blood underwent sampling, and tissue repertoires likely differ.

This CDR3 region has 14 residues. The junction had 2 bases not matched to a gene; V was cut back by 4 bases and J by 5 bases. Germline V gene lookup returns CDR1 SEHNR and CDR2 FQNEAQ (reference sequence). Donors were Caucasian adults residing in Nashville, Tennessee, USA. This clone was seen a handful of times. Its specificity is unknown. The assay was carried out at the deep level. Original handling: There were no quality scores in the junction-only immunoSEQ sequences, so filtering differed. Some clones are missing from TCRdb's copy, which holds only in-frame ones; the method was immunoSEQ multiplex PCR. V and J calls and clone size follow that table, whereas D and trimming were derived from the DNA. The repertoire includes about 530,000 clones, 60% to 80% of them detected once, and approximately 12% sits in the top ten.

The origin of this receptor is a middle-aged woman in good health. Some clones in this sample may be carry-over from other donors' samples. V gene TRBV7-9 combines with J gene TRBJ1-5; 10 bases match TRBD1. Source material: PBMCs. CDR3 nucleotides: TGTGCCAGCAGCTCGACAGGGGGCGATCAGCCCCAGCATTTT. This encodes CASSSTGGDQPQHF.